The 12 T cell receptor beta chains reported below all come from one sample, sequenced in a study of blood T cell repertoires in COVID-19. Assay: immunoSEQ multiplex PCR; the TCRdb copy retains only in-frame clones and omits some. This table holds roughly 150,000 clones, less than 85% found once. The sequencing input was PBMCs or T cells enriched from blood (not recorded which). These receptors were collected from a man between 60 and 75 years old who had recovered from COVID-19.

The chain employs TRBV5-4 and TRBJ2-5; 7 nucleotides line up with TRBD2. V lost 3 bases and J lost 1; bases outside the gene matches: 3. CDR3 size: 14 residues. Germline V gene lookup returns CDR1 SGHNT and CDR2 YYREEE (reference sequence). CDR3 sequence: CASSSGTIQETQYF. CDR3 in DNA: TGTGCCAGCAGCTCAGGGACTATCCAAGAGACCCAGTACTTC.

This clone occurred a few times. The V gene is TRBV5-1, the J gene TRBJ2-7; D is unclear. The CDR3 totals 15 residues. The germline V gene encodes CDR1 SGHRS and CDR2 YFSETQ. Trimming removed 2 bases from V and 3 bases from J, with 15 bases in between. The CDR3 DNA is TGCGCCAGCAGCTTAGACACTTACAACAGCTACGAGCAGTACTTC. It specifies CASSLDTYNSYEQYF.

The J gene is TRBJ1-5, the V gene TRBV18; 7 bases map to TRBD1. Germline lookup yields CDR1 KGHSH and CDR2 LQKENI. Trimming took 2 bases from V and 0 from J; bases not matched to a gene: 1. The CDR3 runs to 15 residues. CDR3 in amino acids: CASSPGTDSNQPQHF. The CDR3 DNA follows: TGTGCCAGCTCACCAGGGACAGATAGCAATCAGCCCCAGCATTTT.

The CDR3 region has the DNA TGTGCCAGCAGCTTAGAGACAGGGAGAGGTCAGCCCCAGCATTTT. It is translated as CASSLETGRGQPQHF. The genes are TRBV11-2 and TRBJ1-5; the match to TRBD1 covers 7 bases. Looked up from germline, CDR1 is SGHAT and CDR2 is FQNNGV. The CDR3 loop spans 15 amino acids. V dropped 0 bases and J dropped 6; count of bases not matched to a gene: 5.

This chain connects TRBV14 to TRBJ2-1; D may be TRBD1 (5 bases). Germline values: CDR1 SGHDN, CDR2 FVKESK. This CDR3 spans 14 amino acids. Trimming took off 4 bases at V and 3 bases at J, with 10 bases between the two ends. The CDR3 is CASSPRVGYNEQFF. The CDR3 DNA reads TGTGCCAGCAGCCCCAGGGTGGGCTACAATGAGCAGTTCTTC.

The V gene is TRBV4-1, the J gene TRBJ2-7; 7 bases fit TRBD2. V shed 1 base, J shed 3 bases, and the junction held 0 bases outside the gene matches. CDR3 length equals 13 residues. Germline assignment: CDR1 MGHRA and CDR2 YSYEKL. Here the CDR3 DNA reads TGCGCCAGCAGCCAAGGGGGGGGCTACGAGCAGTACTTC. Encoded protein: CASSQGGGYEQYF.

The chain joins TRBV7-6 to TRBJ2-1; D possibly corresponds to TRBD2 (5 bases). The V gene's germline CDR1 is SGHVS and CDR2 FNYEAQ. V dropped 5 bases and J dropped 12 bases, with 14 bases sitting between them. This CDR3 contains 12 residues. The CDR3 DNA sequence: TGTGCCAGCAGCGAAAATCAAGGAGGGCAGTTCTTC. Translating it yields CASSENQGGQFF.

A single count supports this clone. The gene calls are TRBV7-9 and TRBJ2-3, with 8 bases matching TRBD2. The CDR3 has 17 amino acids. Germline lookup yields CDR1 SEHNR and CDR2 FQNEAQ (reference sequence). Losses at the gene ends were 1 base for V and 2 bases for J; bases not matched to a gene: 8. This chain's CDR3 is CASSLGGSGGPTDTQYF. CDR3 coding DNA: TGTGCCAGCAGCTTAGGCGGGTCGGGGGGGCCCACAGATACGCAGTATTTT.

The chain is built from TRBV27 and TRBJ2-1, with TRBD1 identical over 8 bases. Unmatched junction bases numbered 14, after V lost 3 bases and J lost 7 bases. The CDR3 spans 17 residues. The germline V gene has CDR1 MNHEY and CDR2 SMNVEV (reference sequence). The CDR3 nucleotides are TGTGCCAGCAGTTTTCCCCCTCCCGGGACAGGACTTAATGAGCAGTTCTTC. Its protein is CASSFPPPGTGLNEQFF.

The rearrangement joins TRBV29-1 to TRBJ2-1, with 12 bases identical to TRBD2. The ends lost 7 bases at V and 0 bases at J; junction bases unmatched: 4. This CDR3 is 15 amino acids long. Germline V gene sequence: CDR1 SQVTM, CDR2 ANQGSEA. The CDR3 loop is CSALLAGGSYNEQFF. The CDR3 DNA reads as TGCAGCGCTTTACTAGCGGGGGGCTCCTACAATGAGCAGTTCTTC.

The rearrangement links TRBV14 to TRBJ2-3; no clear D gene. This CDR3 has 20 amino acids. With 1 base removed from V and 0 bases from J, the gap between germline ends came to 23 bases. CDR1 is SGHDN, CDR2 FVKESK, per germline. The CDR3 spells CASSQVAAYGLRTSTDTQYF. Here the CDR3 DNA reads TGTGCCAGCAGCCAAGTCGCGGCCTACGGTCTGCGTACTAGCACAGATACGCAGTATTTT.

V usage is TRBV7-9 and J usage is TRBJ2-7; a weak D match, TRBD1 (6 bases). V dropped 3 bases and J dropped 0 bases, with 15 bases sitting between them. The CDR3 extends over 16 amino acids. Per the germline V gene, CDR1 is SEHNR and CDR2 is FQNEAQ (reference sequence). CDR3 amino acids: CASSFPDSPSSYEQYF. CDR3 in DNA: TGTGCCAGCAGCTTCCCGGACAGCCCAAGCTCCTACGAGCAGTACTTC.